This T cell receptor beta chain appears in the sequencing data of a study of cytomegalovirus exposure and HLA in healthy donors (dated by TCRdb to about 2017). Notes on the research overall: In an earlier analysis of around 540 of the donors, around 300 Gb of sequence data and 100 million or so unique TCR beta sequences from 150 million to 200 million T cells were reported. Class I and class II HLA loci were covered by the typing at four-digit resolution. To decide whether each TCR beta V gene segment behaved as functional or pseudogenic, an earlier analysis of approximately 600 of the donors relied on high-throughput TCR beta sequencing. The number of typed donors differed by locus: roughly 620-630 for A, B, C, DRB1 and DQB1; 500 to 550 for DQA1; about 600 for DPA1; and 450 to 480 for DPB1. To study patterns of TCR occurrence, a later analysis re-analyzed previously published TCR beta repertoires from more than 550 donors and added high-resolution HLA genotyping. Among about 370 genotyped donors of the cohort, an average of roughly 230,000 unique TCR beta nucleotide sequences was sequenced per donor, of which approximately 19% were non-productive. Among the roughly 380 genotyped donors, about 83% belonged to the genetic ancestry cluster associated with self-reported Caucasian donors. The study aimed to test whether cataloging public T cell receptors could reveal signatures of past pathogen exposure. All discovery cohort repertoires had been generated on a single sequencing platform. The later analysis used no new phenotypic data to find candidate immune exposures, relying instead on TCR beta sequences and their occurrence across donors. The study combined high-throughput TCR immunosequencing, statistical association of individual TCRs with disease status, and machine learning to predict cytomegalovirus infection status. Along with the approximately 700-subject first cohort, a separate validation cohort of about 110 different subjects was used. Several DR-DQ haplotypes were handled as single units for association and clustering because linkage in the cohort was strong. In a later genetic analysis, genome-wide SNP genotypes for about three fifths of the 666 donors were used, and that subset was treated as a discovery cohort. The T cell repertoires of 666 subjects were profiled by immunosequencing and related to cytomegalovirus serostatus. Donor age, sex, ethnicity and CMV serostatus were collected together with the repertoire data. Approximately 310 gigabases of sequencing data and approximately 93 million unique TCR sequences were included in an early release covering several hundred HLA-typed donors. The paper's findings and limits, for the study overall: Because the 87-base-pair reads could not distinguish some IMGT-functional V segments, including TRBV6-2 and TRBV6-3, those segments were excluded. CMV serostatus was the only immune exposure information available for the cohort. The cohort was sequenced for TCR beta chains only, and without alpha or paired-chain data the features that could be detected were limited. A later analysis reported that several top co-occurrence clusters appeared linked to parvovirus B19, influenza, CMV and Epstein-Barr virus. A further reported finding was that TCR beta sequences accurately predicted the HLA-A and HLA-B alleles for most subjects in the first cohort. According to a later analysis, TCR association rates differed among HLA loci, with DRB1 alleles showing the most associated TCRs and HLA-C alleles showing the fewest. Strong co-occurrence of HLA alleles, especially DR and DQ, made assigning TCR associations to individual alleles difficult. The classifier was reported to diagnose cytomegalovirus status with high specificity and sensitivity in both the original and validation cohorts. Compared with equally common non-associated chains, HLA-associated TCR beta chains in a later analysis were more clonally expanded and had lower generation probabilities. A later analysis associated 17,000 or so TCR beta sequences with specific HLA alleles at a false discovery rate of 0.05. The authors suggested that the approach could potentially be extended to other disease states and immunological phenotypes. According to a later analysis, most CMV-associated TCR beta chains appeared to be HLA-restricted, and the HLA associations seemed to be driven largely by CMV exposure. An earlier analysis of around 500 of the donors showed that most TCR beta V segments appeared in productive rearrangements either about 87% or about 30% of the time, which broadly matched IMGT annotations. The earlier analysis of approximately 560 of the donors excluded approximately 15 rarely observed V segments, including chromosome 9 orphons, because counts were too low. The study gave a list of roughly 150 TCR beta chains associated with cytomegalovirus. A cluster of highly shared sequence variants was judged likely to be a technical artifact of the sequencing pipeline. Linkage disequilibrium might explain the correlated functional status among segregating V segments, but an unknown experimental factor could not be ruled out. Roughly uniform sequencing depth across donors was assumed in presence/absence analyses, although this assumption may not hold. While some public TCRs were present in many individuals, most TCR sequences turned up only very rarely across donors. In a later genetic analysis, a missense DCLRE1C variant was associated with V-gene and J-gene trimming of TCR beta chains, and the association was replicated in an independent cohort. Three of the identified cytomegalovirus-associated TCR beta chains were confirmed in vitro to be specific for cytomegalovirus antigens. According to a later genetic analysis, donors in an Asian-associated ancestry cluster had fewer N-insertions in productive TCRs than the approximately 610-donor mean. Because HLA typing was unavailable for some donors at each locus, only the typed subset was used in association tests.

As to this clone: Its antigen is currently not known. Per-base quality was not reported, and no clone a single base away is much larger than it.

Library method: the immunoSEQ multiplex PCR assay. The multiplex PCR relied on a mix of 60 forward primers for TCR Vbeta segments and 13 reverse primers for TCR Jbeta segments. A multiplex PCR assay on genomic DNA amplified the CDR3 region of rearranged TCR beta genes. On the Illumina HiSeq System, the amplified TCR beta libraries were sequenced as 87-base-pair reads. Turning to the authors' computational methods: In a later analysis, roughly 80 million unique TCR beta chains were counted across the 666 repertoires, and roughly 10 million of these chains were shared by at least two donors. A nearest-neighbor algorithm error-corrected the raw reads and collapsed the reads into unique sequences, merging closely related sequences to remove PCR and sequencing errors. To assign V, D and J gene segments, CDR3 sequences were aligned to IMGT reference sequences. For a sequence to be retained, at least a six-nucleotide match to both a V gene segment and a J gene segment was required. Rearrangements were called productive when the CDR3 lacked stop codons and stayed in frame with V and J; all others were non-productive. CDR3 was defined by IMGT convention, running from the second conserved V-encoded cysteine to the conserved J-encoded phenylalanine. The earlier analysis of 500 to 650 of the donors excluded any sequence lacking an unambiguous match to a single V gene segment. An earlier analysis of 550 to 650 of the donors classified V segments as functional when productive rearrangements were above 56.7% and as segregating when the standard deviation between donors was above 5%. A statistical classification framework was built to diagnose cytomegalovirus status from the catalog of TCR beta chain sequences. V and J gene assignment, in a later analysis, came from comparing TCR nucleotide sequences with IMGT/GENE-DB human TR gene sequences. The TCRdist pipeline was used in a later analysis to assign CDR3 sequences and most-parsimonious VDJ recombination scenarios. In a later analysis, every TCR beta chain was defined by the combination of its CDR3 amino acid sequence and its V-gene family, and reads without a unique V-gene family were dropped. A later analysis removed 600 or so highly shared, low-generation-probability nucleotide sequences to deal with suspected cross-contamination and a sequencing artifact. In a later analysis, a clonal expansion index for each public chain was calculated from normalized within-repertoire ranks of inferred template counts. In a later analysis, generation probabilities were computed with a VDJ recombination model fitted to out-of-frame rearrangements, and the resulting probabilities were checked against IGoR. A later analysis scored TCR-TCR, TCR-HLA and TCR-CMV co-occurrence with hypergeometric tests, applying a repertoire-size bias correction to TCR pairs. A later analysis estimated false discovery rates by permuting HLA or CMV assignments 20 times. In a later analysis, co-occurring TCRs were grouped using DBSCAN, and TCRdist sequence similarity was added for clustering within HLA-allele-positive subsets. For co-occurrence clustering, repertoires with fewer than 30,000 or more than 120,000 public chains were excluded, along with a handful of repertoires with anomalous nucleotide sharing. The immuneACCESS repertoire file appears here via TCRdb, limited to in-frame rearrangements. These files lack a portion of the clones; in checked studies, under half of the deficit traces to unresolved V genes, and the cause of the others is not known. V, J and clone size were drawn from that table, and D and trimming were deduced from the DNA. In all, the sample holds about 140,000 clones, and 79% of those were seen once. The ten biggest clones cover more than 0.95% of the sample.

CDR1 and CDR2 (LNHDA, SQIVND) derive from the germline V gene (reference sequence). V lost 6 bases and J lost 5 bases; the stretch between them is 9 bases long. The CDR3 numbers 12 residues from cysteine through phenylalanine. CDR3 DNA is the only sequence kept; it has 36 bases, read in frame from the first base. The cohort comprised around 690 healthy bone marrow donors. At the time of sampling, every cohort member was nominally healthy, though immune exposures that went unrecorded were likely present. The donor tested CMV seronegative and was one of the 352 seronegative cohort members. Every donor gave a peripheral blood sample, and the peripheral blood mononuclear cells from that sample were used for TCR beta sequencing. Genomic DNA was extracted from the blood cell samples with the Qiagen DNeasy Blood Extraction Kit.

Input material: PBMCs. This TCR was sampled from a man between 18 and 29 years old in good health and CMV-seronegative. Recombination linked TRBV19 to TRBJ2-3, with TRBD1 as a weak D call on 6 bases. Read as DNA, the sequence is TGTGCCAGTAGGGGGGCCCGAGATACGCAGTATTTT. Its translation is CASRGARDTQYF.